The 9 T cell receptor beta chains reported below all come from one sample, sequenced in a study of T cell repertoires in cytomegalovirus infection. No antigen is known for these receptors. TCRdb reprocessed the reads with MiXCR, giving one entry per CDR3 protein. The sample has about 700,000 distinct CDR3 sequences, roughly a third seen once; the top ten hold 18%. Sample: cultured PBMCs, taken from culture after CMV antigen stimulation. These receptors were obtained from a human donor in good health (CMV status not recorded). Some clones in this sample may be carry-over from other donors' samples.

This chain connects TRBV12-3 or TRBV12-4 to TRBJ2-1; 13 bases fit TRBD2. CDR3 length: 15 amino acids. With V trimmed by 8 bases and J by 6 bases, 7 bases remained unmatched. CDR3 in DNA: TGTGCCAGCGATGGGGGACTAGCGGGAATCAATGAGCAGTTCTTC. It encodes CASDGGLAGINEQFF.

This rearrangement joins TRBV5-1 to TRBJ1-1; D unresolved. CDR3 length: 16 amino acids. Germline V lookup: CDR1 SGHRS, CDR2 YFSETQ. V was shortened by 0 bases and J by 0 bases, with 12 bases between the two germline ends. The CDR3 region has the DNA TGCGCCAGCAGCTTGGAAGGCAGGAGCATGAACACTGAAGCTTTCTTT. It specifies CASSLEGRSMNTEAFF.

The genes are TRBV6-6 and TRBJ2-3; D gene ambiguous. Germline CDR1 is MNHNY and CDR2 is SVGAGI (reference sequence). The CDR3 runs 16 residues. Trimming left V 0 bases short and J 6 bases short, with 16 bases between. In nucleotides, the CDR3 is TGTGCCAGCAGTTACTCGACGATGATAGCTTCTGATACGCAGTATTTT. Protein: CASSYSTMIASDTQYF.

This rearrangement joins TRBV7-8 to TRBJ2-1; D is possibly TRBD2 (6 bases). The CDR3 length is 17 residues. V gave up 1 base and J gave up 0 bases, with 13 bases separating them. Germline CDR1 is SGHVS and CDR2 is FQNEAQ. Written as DNA, the CDR3 is TGTGCCAGCAGCTTAGTTCCAACGGGAGTCTCCTACAATGAGCAGTTCTTC. Amino acid sequence: CASSLVPTGVSYNEQFF. The entire variable domain, with the rest obtained from reference TRBV7-8 and TRBJ2-1, is as follows: GAGVSQSPRYKVAKRGQDVALRCDPISGHVSLFWYQQALGQGPEFLTYFQNEAQLDKSGLPSDRFFAERPEGSVSTLKIQRTQQEDSAVYLCASSLVPTGVSYNEQFFGPGTRLTVL.

CDR3 DNA: TGTGCCAGCAGTTCCCATGACAGGGGCCGAAACACCATATATTTT. Its protein product is CASSSHDRGRNTIYF. The chain carries TRBV12-3 or TRBV12-4 and TRBJ1-3; 8 nucleotides match TRBD1. The CDR3 spans 15 residues. After removal of 4 bases from V and 5 bases from J, the junction contained 7 bases not matched to a gene.

This clonotype showed up just a few times. The V call is TRBV20-1, the J call TRBJ1-1; a possible D gene is TRBD1 (5 bases). Trimming pared 3 bases from V and 0 bases from J, leaving 11 bases between. CDR1 and CDR2 from the germline V gene are DFQATT and SNEGSKA (reference sequence). There are 14 residues in the CDR3. The chain's CDR3 is CSARRGNMNTEAFF. The CDR3, as DNA: TGCAGTGCTAGGCGGGGGAATATGAACACTGAAGCTTTCTTT.

There are a few counts of this clonotype. This sequence joins TRBV6-6 and TRBJ2-3, with TRBD2 matching over 9 bases. This CDR3 contains 15 residues. Germline-derived CDR1 and CDR2 are MNHNY and SVGAGI (reference sequence). J lost 1 base, V lost 2 bases, and 1 base had no gene match. This CDR3 is CASSYIAGGTDTQYF. The CDR3 coding sequence is TGTGCCAGCAGTTACATAGCGGGGGGCACAGATACGCAGTATTTT.

V and J are TRBV10-3 and TRBJ2-1; 13 bases align to TRBD2. CDR3 length equals 16 residues. Looked up from germline, CDR1 is ENHRY and CDR2 is SYGVKD. Trimming removed 0 bases from V and 8 bases from J; junction bases left unmatched: 4. DNA for the CDR3: TGTGCCATCAGTGAGTCCACTAGCGGGAGGGCCGATGAGCAGTTCTTC. Protein: CAISESTSGRADEQFF.

This sequence joins TRBV6-2 or TRBV6-3 and TRBJ2-1; maybe TRBD2 (5 bases). In germline, CDR1 is MNHEY, CDR2 SVGEGT. V dropped 4 bases and J dropped 10 bases, with 20 bases sitting between them. The CDR3 contains 15 residues. CDR3 bases: TGTGCCAGCAGTTTTTTAGCCGGAGGTTTCGAGGAGCAGTTCTTC. This codes for CASSFLAGGFEEQFF.